The 32 T cell receptor beta chains presented below share a single source sample, sequenced in a study of vaccination and CD4 T cells after COVID-19 (dated by TCRdb to between 2021 and 2024). These receptors are not linked to any known antigen. The treatment or condition label corresponds to: roughly ten-day PBMC culture with coronavirus spike peptide pools or control peptides (ViraFEST assay). Library method: PCR. The listed sequencing device is Illumina iSeq 100. At the Johns Hopkins FTIC core, DNA from the cultured CD4+ T cells underwent TCR sequencing with the Oncomine TCR Beta short-read assay. The public reads were run again by TCRdb, first through fastp at Q25 and then through MiXCR, and only productive beta chains were kept. Duplicate CDR3 protein sequences are folded into a single record with the most common DNA and genes. This sample gives some 12,000 distinct CDR3 sequences in total; approximately 57% of them show up just once. The ten most abundant clones make up over 10% of the sample.

Specimen: CD4+ T cells from blood, cultured in vitro. The receptors stem from a human donor who had recovered from COVID-19.

The chain uses TRBV20-1 and TRBJ2-3; 7 bases are shared with TRBD2. This CDR3 comprises 13 residues. V lost 4 bases to trimming and J lost 6 bases; unmatched junction nucleotides: 7. CDR1 DFQATT and CDR2 SNEGSKA come from the germline V gene (reference sequence). CDR3 amino acids: CSATKILADTQYF. CDR3 nucleotide sequence: TGCAGTGCTACTAAAATACTAGCGGATACGCAGTATTTT.

This clonotype was counted only a few times. This sequence joins TRBV5-1 and TRBJ2-2; the D call may be TRBD1 or TRBD2 (5 bases each). From germline, CDR1 is SGHRS and CDR2 YFSETQ. This CDR3 is built from 14 residues. The V end was cut by 2 bases, the J end by 7 bases, with 12 bases between. The chain's CDR3 is CASSFSGPSGELFF. CDR3 DNA: TGCGCCAGCAGCTTTTCGGGGCCTAGCGGGGAGCTGTTTTTT.

The chain employs TRBV5-1 and TRBJ2-5; 7 bases map to TRBD1. Unmatched junction bases numbered 22, after V lost 7 bases and J lost 7 bases. Germline loops: CDR1 SGHRS, CDR2 YFSETQ. The length of the CDR3 is 17 residues. CDR3 sequence: CASDLGTDSSHLGTQYF. The CDR3 DNA reads as TGCGCCAGCGACTTAGGGACAGACAGCTCTCACCTCGGGACCCAGTACTTC. The variable domain in full, with the rest retrieved from reference TRBV5-1 and TRBJ2-5, is KAGVTQTPRYLIKTRGQQVTLSCSPISGHRSVSWYQQTPGQGLQFLFEYFSETQRNKGNFPGRFSGRQFSNSRSEMNVSTLELGDSALYLCASDLGTDSSHLGTQYFGPGTRLLVL.

This chain links TRBV6-2 or TRBV6-3 with TRBJ2-7; the D gene is possibly TRBD1 (7 bases). CDR3 length: 12 amino acids. The V end was cut by 6 bases, the J end by 11 bases, with 17 bases between. Germline V gives CDR1 MNHEY, CDR2 SVGEGT. The CDR3, as DNA: TGTGCCAGCAGGCAGGGGGGCCATTCGGAGTACTTC. This translates into CASRQGGHSEYF.

The chain carries TRBV2 and TRBJ1-1, with D unclear. V lost 6 bases and J lost 3, with 11 bases in between. This CDR3 region has 13 residues. Germline-derived CDR1 and CDR2 are SNHLY and FYNNEI. The CDR3 loop is CASRVGPYTEAFF. The CDR3 region has the DNA TGTGCCAGCAGGGTAGGACCATACACTGAAGCTTTCTTT. Using reference TRBV2 and TRBJ1-1 for the parts outside the CDR3, the full variable domain is EPEVTQTPSHQVTQMGQEVILRCVPISNHLYFYWYRQILGQKVEFLVSFYNNEISEKSEIFDDQFSVERPDGSNFTLKIRSTKLEDSAMYFCASRVGPYTEAFFGQGTRLTVV.

CDR3 in amino acids: CASSEGQITSPLHF. CDR3 in DNA: TGTGCCAGCAGCGAGGGACAGATCACTTCACCCCTCCACTTT. The chain has TRBV7-9 and TRBJ1-6; the match to TRBD1 covers 7 bases. Germline V gene data show CDR1 as SEHNR and CDR2 as FQNEAQ (reference sequence). This CDR3 region has 14 residues. The V gene end was trimmed by 5 bases and the J gene end by 9 bases; junction bases not matched to a gene: 7.

As regards this clonotype: With a much larger clone just one base away, this may be a read error. This chain connects TRBV6-1 to TRBJ1-1; TRBD1 aligns across 9 bases. The CDR3 runs to 14 residues. The germline V gene encodes CDR1 MNHNS and CDR2 SASEGT. The CDR3 DNA sequence: TGTGCCACCTCGACAGGGGGGGAGAGCACTGAATCTTTCTTT. It encodes CATSTGGESTESFF.

In its sample, this clonotype was seen once. CDR3 amino acids: CASSILRSLSYNEQFF. The CDR3 region has the DNA TGTGCCAGTAGTATCCTGAGGAGTCTCTCCTACAATGAGCAGTTCTTC. This rearrangement joins TRBV19 to TRBJ2-1; D call uncertain. CDR3 length: 16 residues. CDR1 and CDR2 from the germline V gene are LNHDA and SQIVND (reference sequence). V dropped 3 bases and J dropped 0 bases, with 12 bases sitting between them.

This clonotype was seen more than once but under ten times. The chain is built from TRBV20-1 and TRBJ1-3, with D possibly being TRBD1 (6 bases). The CDR3 contains 13 residues. V dropped 1 base and J dropped 8 bases, with 12 bases sitting between them. Germline CDR1 DFQATT, CDR2 SNEGSKA (reference sequence). CDR3 in DNA: TGCAGTGCTAGAGTACAGGGATGGGACACCATATATTTT. Protein: CSARVQGWDTIYF.

In its sample, this clonotype was seen a few times. The chain combines TRBV20-1 with TRBJ1-5; tentatively, D is TRBD1 (5 bases). Deletions cut 6 bases from V and 2 bases from J, with 20 bases between. CDR1 and CDR2 from the germline V gene are DFQATT and SNEGSKA (reference sequence). The CDR3 runs to 16 residues. In DNA, the CDR3 is TGCAGTGCCGTGGACCAGGGTAATAGGGGCAATCAGCCCCAGCATTTT. Translation: CSAVDQGNRGNQPQHF.

This clonotype was detected only a few times. The chain couples TRBV20-1 to TRBJ1-6; D remains ambiguous. V was shortened by 1 base and J by 9 bases, with 13 bases between the two germline ends. There are 14 residues in the CDR3. In germline, CDR1 is DFQATT, CDR2 SNEGSKA (reference sequence). CDR3 protein: CSARVEASISPLHF. The CDR3 DNA reads TGCAGTGCTAGAGTTGAGGCTTCGATTTCACCCCTCCACTTT.

The chain carries TRBV5-1 and TRBJ2-7; D remains ambiguous. Trimming cost V 0 bases and J 3 bases, with 10 bases left between them. Germline CDR1 reads SGHRS; CDR2 reads YFSETQ. CDR3 length equals 14 residues. Here the CDR3 reads CASSLAAPVYEQYF. The CDR3 nucleotides are TGCGCCAGCAGCTTGGCAGCTCCGGTCTACGAGCAGTACTTC.

This clonotype was detected once. V and J are TRBV3-1 and TRBJ2-7; 8 bases are a match to TRBD2. CDR1 and CDR2 from the germline V gene are LGHDT and YNNKEL (reference sequence). With V trimmed by 7 bases and J by 0 bases, 2 bases remained unmatched. CDR3 size: 13 residues. Here the CDR3 DNA reads TGTGCCAGCAAGCGGGAGACCTCCTACGAGCAGTACTTC. Translated, it gives CASKRETSYEQYF.

The J gene is TRBJ2-1, the V gene TRBV10-1, with D unresolved. V dropped 1 base and J dropped 2 bases, with 15 bases sitting between them. CDR3 length: 17 amino acids. Germline assignment: CDR1 WNHNN and CDR2 SYGVQD (reference sequence). The CDR3 DNA reads as TGCGCCAGCAGTGAGTTTGCCCCCCGAGACCCCTACAATGAGCAGTTCTTC. Protein sequence: CASSEFAPRDPYNEQFF.

The chain joins TRBV28 to TRBJ2-7, with D perhaps TRBD1 (6 bases). Trimming removed 8 bases at V and 6 bases at J, with 14 bases between. This CDR3 comprises 12 residues. Per the germline V gene, CDR1 is MDHEN and CDR2 is SYDVKM. Here the CDR3 reads CASRPQGFEQYF. CDR3 in DNA: TGTGCCAGCCGTCCCCAGGGGTTCGAGCAGTACTTC. The variable domain in full, with the rest retrieved from reference TRBV28 and TRBJ2-7, is DVKVTQSSRYLVKRTGEKVFLECVQDMDHENMFWYRQDPGLGLRLIYFSYDVKMKEKGDIPEGYSVSREKKERFSLILESASTNQTSMYLCASRPQGFEQYFGPGTRLTVT.

V and J are TRBV6-1 and TRBJ2-5; D is undetermined. CDR1 is MNHNS, CDR2 SASEGT, per germline. Trimming pared 5 bases from V and 2 bases from J, leaving 3 bases between. CDR3 length equals 11 residues. The DNA for the CDR3 is TGTGCCAGCAGTATACAAGAGACCCAGTACTTC. It encodes CASSIQETQYF.

The chain carries TRBV6-1 and TRBJ2-3, with D hard to call. Trimming removed 5 bases at V and 4 bases at J, with 4 bases between. This CDR3 is built from 11 residues. CDR1 and CDR2 from the germline V gene are MNHNS and SASEGT. This CDR3 is CASSRSDTQYF. The CDR3 nucleotides read TGTGCCAGCAGTAGGTCAGATACGCAGTATTTT.

This clonotype showed up just a few times. The chain couples TRBV10-1 to TRBJ2-5; tentatively, D is TRBD1 or TRBD2 (5 bases each). Trimming removed 3 bases from V and 7 bases from J, with 12 bases in between. The CDR3 loop spans 13 amino acids. The germline V gene encodes CDR1 WNHNN and CDR2 SYGVQD (reference sequence). CDR3 sequence reads: CASSEIPGRTQYF. CDR3 in DNA: TGCGCCAGCAGTGAAATTCCGGGACGGACCCAGTACTTC.

This clonotype was seen just once. The chain is built from TRBV28 and TRBJ1-2; D may be TRBD1 (6 bases). Trimming took off 6 bases at V and 5 bases at J, with 22 bases between the two ends. The CDR3 covers 16 residues. Germline CDR1 and CDR2: MDHEN and SYDVKM. Here the CDR3 DNA reads TGTGCCAGCAGCCTGTTGGCCGGGACAAGGGGATATGGCTACACCTTC. Residues: CASSLLAGTRGYGYTF.

The chain uses TRBV12-3 or TRBV12-4 and TRBJ2-7; D is unclear. Between the trimmed V and J ends, which lost 2 bases and 3 bases, there was a span of 5 bases. This CDR3 region has 12 residues. CDR3 residues: CASSLNGYEQYF. The CDR3 coding sequence is TGTGCCAGCAGTTTAAACGGCTACGAGCAGTACTTC.

Only one count was recorded for this clonotype. This chain uses TRBV25-1 with TRBJ1-3; D is unresolved. The length of the CDR3 is 11 residues. Per the germline V gene, CDR1 is MGHDK and CDR2 is SYGVNS. V was trimmed by 8 bases and J by 7 bases, leaving 9 bases between them. The CDR3 here is CASSIGNTIYF. In nucleotides, the CDR3 is TGTGCCAGCTCGATCGGCAACACCATATATTTT. The full variable domain, in which reference TRBV25-1 and TRBJ1-3 provide the parts outside the CDR3, is EADIYQTPRYLVIGTGKKITLECSQTMGHDKMYWYQQDPGMELHLIHYSYGVNSTEKGDLSSESTVSRIRTEHFPLTLESARPSHTSQYLCASSIGNTIYFGEGSWLTVV.

The CDR3 bases are TGTGCCAGCAGCTTCTCTCTCGGGGAGCTGTTTTTT. Its protein product is CASSFSLGELFF. The V and J genes are TRBV11-2 and TRBJ2-2; no definite D call. CDR1 and CDR2 from the germline V gene are SGHAT and FQNNGV. This CDR3 spans 12 amino acids. V dropped 3 bases and J dropped 7 bases, with 6 bases sitting between them.

The table lists this clonotype with a few counts. CDR3 loop: CASRPDRGLYEQYF. CDR3 bases: TGTGCCAGCCGCCCGGACAGGGGTCTGTACGAGCAGTACTTC. The chain couples TRBV9 to TRBJ2-7, with TRBD1 matching over 9 bases. The trim removed 7 bases at V and 4 bases at J, leaving 9 bases unmatched. This CDR3 region has 14 residues. Germline CDR1 reads SGDLS; CDR2 reads YYNGEE. Full variable domain (remainder filled in from reference TRBV9 and TRBJ2-7): DSGVTQTPKHLITATGQRVTLRCSPRSGDLSVYWYQQSLDQGLQFLIQYYNGEERAKGNILERFSAQQFPDLHSELNLSSLELGDSALYFCASRPDRGLYEQYFGPGTRLTVT.

The chain has TRBV6-5 and TRBJ2-3; perhaps TRBD2 as D (5 bases). The germline V gene encodes CDR1 MNHEY and CDR2 SVGAGI. Trimming left V 0 bases short and J 0 bases short, with 13 bases between. The length of the CDR3 is 17 residues. CDR3 sequence reads: CASSYSRLAPSTDTQYF. CDR3 in DNA: TGTGCCAGCAGTTACTCGCGCTTAGCGCCTAGCACAGATACGCAGTATTTT.

This chain connects TRBV2 to TRBJ2-3; no reliable D call. CDR3 length equals 14 residues. Germline assignment: CDR1 SNHLY and CDR2 FYNNEI. Trimming shortened V by 7 bases and J by 2 bases, and 13 bases separated the two germline ends. CDR3 loop: CASKRVPTTDTQYF. CDR3 nucleotide sequence: TGTGCCAGCAAGCGAGTTCCAACCACAGATACGCAGTATTTT.

This chain joins TRBV2 and TRBJ2-3; TRBD2 matches 14 bases. CDR3 length: 16 residues. Germline assignment: CDR1 SNHLY and CDR2 FYNNEI. The V and J ends lost 4 bases and 4 bases, in that order; junction bases with no gene match: 4. In DNA form, the CDR3 reads TGTGCCAGCAGTGGGGGACTAGCGGGAGAAGCAGATACGCAGTATTTT. Residues: CASSGGLAGEADTQYF.

The chain employs TRBV3-1 and TRBJ2-2; TRBD1 might be the D (5 bases). The V gene lost 4 bases and the J gene lost 5 bases, with 11 bases spanning the gap. This CDR3 region has 14 residues. Germline CDR1 is LGHDT and CDR2 is YNNKEL (reference sequence). The CDR3 DNA follows: TGTGCCAGCAGCCGAACCAGGGTAACCGGGGAGCTGTTTTTT. Translation: CASSRTRVTGELFF.

The chain carries TRBV25-1 and TRBJ2-3; 14 bases fit TRBD2. The CDR3 is made up of 16 amino acids. Germline-derived CDR1 and CDR2 are MGHDK and SYGVNS. Trimming took 5 bases from V and 4 from J; bases not matched to a gene: 5. CDR3: CASSIGTSGRPDTQYF. The CDR3 DNA follows: TGTGCCAGCAGTATTGGGACTAGCGGGAGACCAGATACGCAGTATTTT. Full variable domain (outside the CDR3, taken from reference TRBV25-1 and TRBJ2-3): EADIYQTPRYLVIGTGKKITLECSQTMGHDKMYWYQQDPGMELHLIHYSYGVNSTEKGDLSSESTVSRIRTEHFPLTLESARPSHTSQYLCASSIGTSGRPDTQYFGPGTRLTVL.

The CDR3 here is CASSFRDRDGNEQFF. Here the CDR3 DNA reads TGTGCCAGCAGTTTTCGGGACAGGGATGGCAATGAGCAGTTCTTC. The chain employs TRBV27 and TRBJ2-1; 9 nucleotides align to TRBD1. Per the germline V gene, CDR1 is MNHEY and CDR2 is SMNVEV (reference sequence). V shed 3 bases, J shed 6 bases, and the junction held 6 bases outside the gene matches. The CDR3 is 15 amino acids.

V gene TRBV7-9 combines with J gene TRBJ2-2; no clear D. The CDR3 runs to 16 residues. The germline gives CDR1 SEHNR, CDR2 FQNEAQ (reference sequence). The V and J ends lost 5 bases and 1 base respectively, with 14 bases between them. In nucleotides, the CDR3 is TGTGCCAGCAGCCCCTTAAGGGCGGTGAACACCGGGGAGCTGTTTTTT. Translation gives CASSPLRAVNTGELFF.

This chain connects TRBV6-1 to TRBJ2-5; D not certain. CDR3 length equals 11 residues. V lost 5 bases and J 5 bases, leaving 6 bases between the germline ends. Germline assignment: CDR1 MNHNS and CDR2 SASEGT. The CDR3 coding sequence is TGTGCCAGCAGTACTGAGGAGACCCAGTACTTC. Protein sequence: CASSTEETQYF.

CDR3 coding DNA: TGCAGTGCTAGACGACTAGCGATGACGCAAACCGGGGAGCTGTTTTTT. This gives the protein CSARRLAMTQTGELFF. The chain links TRBV20-1 to TRBJ2-2, with 8 positions matching TRBD2. The CDR3 runs to 16 residues. Losses at the gene ends were 2 bases for V and 5 bases for J; bases not matched to a gene: 10. Germline V gene lookup returns CDR1 DFQATT and CDR2 SNEGSKA (reference sequence).